This TCR beta chain was captured by sequencing in a study of Graves' ophthalmopathy and Graves' hyperthyroidism. V lost 5 bases to trimming and J lost 5 bases; unmatched junction nucleotides: 12. Per germline, CDR1 LNHDA and CDR2 SQIVND (reference sequence). The CDR3 has 16 residues. The authors amplified TCR beta CDR3 regions from RNA transcripts. HTBI primers primed a first-round RT-PCR, and a second-round multiplex PCR followed. TCRdb fed the multiplex PCR reads into MiXCR, producing one record per CDR3 protein. The data hold hundreds of thousands of distinct CDR3 sequences, with over 40% observed a single time. This clonotype turned up a few times.

The sequencing input was peripheral blood. The clonotype originates from an adult man with Graves' ophthalmopathy. This chain uses TRBV19 with TRBJ1-3, with 7 nucleotides matching TRBD1. Here the CDR3 reads CASSPPGPRGRNTIYF. The CDR3 coding sequence is TGTGCCAGTAGTCCGCCAGGTCCGAGGGGGCGAAACACCATATATTTT.